This passage covers 26 T cell receptor beta chains from one sample sequenced in a study of OX40 agonist ivuxolimab in advanced cancers. The repertoire was sequenced with immunoSEQ multiplex PCR; TCRdb's copy has only in-frame clones and lacks some. The sample comprises around 74,000 clones, just under 90% of which are singletons, and approximately 2.3% rests with the top ten. The sequenced sample was CD4+ or CD8+ T cells sorted from blood, obtained in a trial of the OX40 agonist ivuxolimab. The receptors stem from an adult with an advanced solid tumor such as melanoma, head and neck, liver or kidney cancer.

V usage is TRBV20-1 and J usage is TRBJ2-3; no clear D. CDR1 is DFQATT and CDR2 is SNEGSKA in the germline V gene (reference sequence). This CDR3 region has 10 residues. The germline V and J ends were trimmed by 3 bases and 7 bases, with 5 bases remaining between them. The CDR3 DNA sequence: TGCAGTGCTAGGTCACATACGCAGTATTTT. This sequence encodes CSARSHTQYF.

V usage is TRBV7-9 and J usage is TRBJ1-4; 7 bases line up with TRBD1. CDR1 and CDR2 from the germline V gene are SEHNR and FQNEAQ (reference sequence). J was trimmed by 10 bases and V by 0 bases; bases with no gene match: 8. The CDR3 is 15 amino acids. The CDR3 sequence is CASSLARGGPLKLFF. The CDR3 DNA reads as TGTGCCAGCAGCTTAGCCCGAGGGGGCCCATTAAAACTGTTTTTT. Filled out from reference TRBV7-9 and TRBJ1-4, the complete variable domain reads DTGVSQNPRHKITKRGQNVTFRCDPISEHNRLYWYRQTLGQGPEFLTYFQNEAQLEKSRLLSDRFSAERPKGSFSTLEIQRTEQGDSAMYLCASSLARGGPLKLFFGSGTQLSVL.

This sequence joins TRBV2 and TRBJ2-7; 7 nucleotides agree with TRBD1. There are 14 residues in the CDR3. J was trimmed by 4 bases and V by 4 bases; bases with no gene match: 7. CDR1 is SNHLY and CDR2 is FYNNEI in the germline V gene. DNA for the CDR3: TGTGCCAGCAGTGGGGTGAGGGGGCGATACGAGCAGTACTTC. Translating gives CASSGVRGRYEQYF.

The chain carries TRBV18 and TRBJ1-1; 8 nucleotides match TRBD1. Germline assignment: CDR1 KGHSH and CDR2 LQKENI. The V and J ends lost 4 bases and 1 base, in that order; junction bases with no gene match: 5. This CDR3 is 15 amino acids long. The chain's CDR3 is CASSHGQGTNTEAFF. The CDR3 DNA is TGTGCCAGCTCACACGGACAGGGTACGAACACTGAAGCTTTCTTT. The full variable domain, with the rest looked up from reference TRBV18 and TRBJ1-1, is NAGVMQNPRHLVRRRGQEARLRCSPMKGHSHVYWYRQLPEEGLKFMVYLQKENIIDESGMPKERFSAEFPKEGPSILRIQQVVRGDSAAYFCASSHGQGTNTEAFFGQGTRLTVV.

The chain couples TRBV14 to TRBJ1-2; 9 nucleotides line up with TRBD1. Germline CDR1 is SGHDN and CDR2 is FVKESK. V lost 4 bases, J lost 4 bases, and 4 bases stayed unmatched. This CDR3 contains 14 residues. CDR3: CASSPDRGLYGYTF. Here the CDR3 DNA reads TGTGCCAGCAGCCCGGACAGGGGCCTCTATGGCTACACCTTC. Full variable domain (outside the CDR3, taken from reference TRBV14 and TRBJ1-2): EAGVTQFPSHSVIEKGQTVTLRCDPISGHDNLYWYRRVMGKEIKFLLHFVKESKQDESGMPNNRFLAERTGGTYSTLKVQPAELEDSGVYFCASSPDRGLYGYTFGSGTRLTVV.

The DNA of the CDR3 is TGCGCCAGCAGCTTGCAGGGGGCTAGCACAGATACGCAGTATTTT. Protein sequence: CASSLQGASTDTQYF. V is TRBV5-1 and J is TRBJ2-3; 8 nucleotides align to TRBD1. The junction had 1 base not matched to a gene; V was cut back by 1 base and J by 0 bases. The CDR3 runs 15 residues. Germline V gives CDR1 SGHRS, CDR2 YFSETQ.

This chain uses TRBV7-2 with TRBJ2-7; D unclear. The CDR3 consists of 14 residues. Per the germline V gene, CDR1 is SGHTA and CDR2 is FQGNSA. The ends were cut back, 3 bases at V and 1 base at J, with 10 bases in the middle. The CDR3 protein is CASSFRPTSYEQYF. CDR3 DNA: TGTGCCAGCAGCTTCCGGCCAACGTCCTACGAGCAGTACTTC. Looking up the rest from reference TRBV7-2 and TRBJ2-7 gives the full variable domain: GAGVSQSPSNKVTEKGKDVELRCDPISGHTALYWYRQSLGQGLEFLIYFQGNSAPDKSGLPSDRFSAERTGGSVSTLTIQRTQQEDSAVYLCASSFRPTSYEQYFGPGTRLTVT.

The chain employs TRBV15 and TRBJ2-7; 7 nucleotides match TRBD1. The CDR3 consists of 14 residues. V shed 5 bases, J shed 1 base, and the junction held 5 bases outside the gene matches. Germline lookup yields CDR1 LNHNV and CDR2 YYDKDF (reference sequence). CDR3 in amino acids: CATSPRQGSYEQYF. CDR3 coding DNA: TGTGCCACCAGCCCGCGACAGGGATCCTACGAGCAGTACTTC.

This sequence joins TRBV7-9 and TRBJ2-1, with D maybe TRBD1 (8 bases). Germline CDR1 reads SEHNR; CDR2 reads FQNEAQ (reference sequence). Trimming removed 6 bases from V and 7 bases from J, with 16 bases in between. This CDR3 region has 14 residues. CDR3 in DNA: TGTGCCAGCAGTCGACAGGGGAGGGAAAATGAGCAGTTCTTC. It is translated as CASSRQGRENEQFF. Based on the CDR3 plus reference TRBV7-9 and TRBJ2-1, the full variable domain is DTGVSQNPRHKITKRGQNVTFRCDPISEHNRLYWYRQTLGQGPEFLTYFQNEAQLEKSRLLSDRFSAERPKGSFSTLEIQRTEQGDSAMYLCASSRQGRENEQFFGPGTRLTVL.

The chain's CDR3 is CASSLVRGTDYGYTF. The DNA for the CDR3 is TGTGCCAGCAGCTTAGTAAGGGGGACCGACTATGGCTACACCTTC. The chain employs TRBV7-2 and TRBJ1-2, with D possibly being TRBD1 (6 bases). Germline V lookup: CDR1 SGHTA, CDR2 FQGNSA. The CDR3 extends over 15 amino acids. V shed 1 base and J shed 3 bases, with 12 bases lying between them.

In DNA form, the CDR3 reads TGTGCCAGCAGCTCAGCGGGACAGGGCGAAGAAAAACTGTTTTTT. Translating gives CASSSAGQGEEKLFF. The V gene is TRBV7-9, the J gene TRBJ1-4, with 9 bases identical to TRBD1. Germline V gives CDR1 SEHNR, CDR2 FQNEAQ (reference sequence). Trimming took 4 bases from V and 8 from J; bases not matched to a gene: 8. This CDR3 contains 15 residues.

The chain is built from TRBV7-2 and TRBJ2-3, with a tentative D call TRBD2 (5 bases). This CDR3 is built from 16 residues. Germline CDR1 reads SGHTA; CDR2 reads FQGNSA. The ends were cut back, 5 bases at V and 2 bases at J, with 17 bases in the middle. CDR3 coding DNA: TGTGCCAGCAGCCCTGGGGAGTCGCTCTTCACAGATACGCAGTATTTT. It yields the protein CASSPGESLFTDTQYF.

The chain recombines TRBV18 with TRBJ2-7; no reliable D call. Germline V gives CDR1 KGHSH, CDR2 LQKENI. This CDR3 region has 12 residues. Trimming cost V 0 bases and J 9 bases, with 9 bases left between them. The CDR3 DNA sequence: TGTGCCAGCTCACCACCGAATCAATGGCAGTACTTC. Encoded protein: CASSPPNQWQYF.

This rearrangement joins TRBV7-2 to TRBJ2-3; weak D call: TRBD2 (5 bases). Trimming stripped 1 base from V and 3 bases from J, with 8 bases between. Germline CDR1 SGHTA, CDR2 FQGNSA. This CDR3 has 14 amino acids. The CDR3 loop reads CASSLDSGTDTQYF. The CDR3 bases are TGTGCCAGCAGCTTAGATTCGGGGACAGATACGCAGTATTTT. Supplemented by reference TRBV7-2 and TRBJ2-3, the full variable domain reads GAGVSQSPSNKVTEKGKDVELRCDPISGHTALYWYRQSLGQGLEFLIYFQGNSAPDKSGLPSDRFSAERTGGSVSTLTIQRTQQEDSAVYLCASSLDSGTDTQYFGPGTRLTVL.

The chain couples TRBV4-1 to TRBJ2-1; 12 nucleotides align to TRBD2. Trimming cost V 4 bases and J 7 bases; bases outside gene matches: 14. Germline CDR1 reads MGHRA; CDR2 reads YSYEKL. The CDR3 totals 18 residues. CDR3 nucleotide sequence: TGCGCCAGCAGCCCGGGGCTAGCGGGGGGGGCCAGCACAAATGAGCAGTTCTTC. Protein product: CASSPGLAGGASTNEQFF.

The chain has TRBV14 and TRBJ1-2, with a tentative D call TRBD1 (6 bases). From germline, CDR1 is SGHDN and CDR2 FVKESK. The CDR3 is made up of 18 amino acids. V lost 1 base and J lost 4, with 22 bases in between. CDR3 nucleotides: TGTGCCAGCAGCCAAGGACTTGCAGGCGCGGAGGGGGTCTATGGCTACACCTTC. This sequence encodes CASSQGLAGAEGVYGYTF.

This chain uses TRBV4-1 with TRBJ2-1, with 14 bases aligning to TRBD2. Germline assignment: CDR1 MGHRA and CDR2 YSYEKL. This CDR3 is 17 amino acids long. The ends lost 4 bases at V and 3 bases at J; junction bases unmatched: 5. CDR3 sequence reads: CASSRATSGGDYNEQFF. Written as DNA, the CDR3 is TGCGCCAGCAGCCGGGCGACTAGCGGGGGGGACTACAATGAGCAGTTCTTC.

The CDR3 sequence is CASSLIDSPLHF. CDR3 nucleotide sequence: TGTGCCAGCAGCTTAATCGATTCACCCCTCCACTTT. J is TRBJ1-6 and V is TRBV7-9; the D is unclear. The CDR3 spans 12 residues. Germline lookup yields CDR1 SEHNR and CDR2 FQNEAQ (reference sequence). Trimming took 2 bases from V and 8 from J, leaving 4 bases between them.

V gene TRBV19 combines with J gene TRBJ1-2, with 7 positions matching TRBD1. The V gene's germline CDR1 is LNHDA and CDR2 SQIVND (reference sequence). The CDR3 is made up of 16 amino acids. J lost 0 bases, V lost 5 bases, and 9 bases had no gene match. The CDR3 DNA sequence: TGTGCCAGTAGTCTTCTAGGGGACAGCTCTAACTATGGCTACACCTTC. This encodes CASSLLGDSSNYGYTF. Supplemented by reference TRBV19 and TRBJ1-2, the full variable domain reads DGGITQSPKYLFRKEGQNVTLSCEQNLNHDAMYWYRQDPGQGLRLIYYSQIVNDFQKGDIAEGYSVSREKKESFPLTVTSAQKNPTAFYLCASSLLGDSSNYGYTFGSGTRLTVV.

This chain joins TRBV6-1 and TRBJ1-2, with 7 bases identical to TRBD1. Trimming at V came to 5 bases and at J to 4 bases, leaving 10 bases not matched to a gene. This CDR3 contains 15 residues. CDR1 is MNHNS and CDR2 is SASEGT in the germline V gene. Here the CDR3 DNA reads TGTGCCAGCAGTTCGGCCTCGGGACAGTCCTATGGCTACACCTTC. It yields the protein CASSSASGQSYGYTF.

V is TRBV11-2 and J is TRBJ1-1; unclear D gene. Trimming left V 5 bases short and J 5 bases short, with 15 bases between. Looked up from germline, CDR1 is SGHAT and CDR2 is FQNNGV. This CDR3 spans 14 amino acids. CDR3 protein: CASSPPGQLTEAFF. CDR3 DNA: TGTGCCAGCAGCCCGCCAGGTCAGTTGACTGAAGCTTTCTTT.

This chain connects TRBV25-1 to TRBJ2-1; the D call may be TRBD1 or TRBD2 (6 bases each). From germline, CDR1 is MGHDK and CDR2 SYGVNS. This CDR3 is built from 16 residues. The V end lost 7 bases, the J end lost 0 bases, and 16 bases lay between the germline ends. As DNA, the CDR3 is TGTGCCAGCAATTCACGAGGGGGGCTCTCCTACAATGAGCAGTTCTTC. Amino acid sequence: CASNSRGGLSYNEQFF.

The rearrangement joins TRBV5-6 to TRBJ1-1; D is unresolved. Looked up from germline, CDR1 is SGHDT and CDR2 is YYEEEE. This CDR3 contains 14 residues. Trimming left V 7 bases short and J 1 base short, with 14 bases between. The CDR3, as DNA: TGTGCCAGCTCCACCCTGGGAAGGAACACTGAAGCTTTCTTT. It specifies CASSTLGRNTEAFF.

J is TRBJ1-5 and V is TRBV6-1; D ambiguous. The CDR3 has 14 amino acids. The V gene lost 7 bases and the J gene lost 0 bases, with 10 bases spanning the gap. Germline V gene lookup returns CDR1 MNHNS and CDR2 SASEGT. This CDR3 reads CASTPAVSNQPQHF. DNA of the CDR3: TGTGCCAGCACCCCGGCGGTTAGCAATCAGCCCCAGCATTTT.

The chain combines TRBV6-6 with TRBJ2-5; D is uncertain. V was clipped by 6 bases and J by 2 bases, with 13 bases between them. This CDR3 comprises 14 residues. Germline CDR1 reads MNHNY; CDR2 reads SVGAGI (reference sequence). The CDR3 reads CASSLLGGQETQYF. The CDR3 nucleotides are TGTGCCAGCAGCCTACTGGGTGGGCAAGAGACCCAGTACTTC.

The rearrangement links TRBV9 to TRBJ2-1; a possible D gene is TRBD2 (6 bases). The CDR3 is made up of 17 amino acids. CDR1 is SGDLS and CDR2 is YYNGEE in the germline V gene. The germline V and J ends were trimmed by 0 bases and 0 bases, with 13 bases remaining between them. The CDR3 sequence is CASSVVPSENSYNEQFF. Here the CDR3 DNA reads TGTGCCAGCAGCGTAGTCCCTAGCGAAAACTCCTACAATGAGCAGTTCTTC.